This entry describes one T cell receptor (beta chain). Antigen unknown. This sample was taken from a study of cytomegalovirus exposure and HLA in healthy donors. The PCR made use of 60 Vbeta and 13 Jbeta primers. Original handling: About 10 million of tens of millions of unique TCR beta chains were shared, per a later count. TCRdb keeps only in-frame clones here, not all; method: immunoSEQ multiplex PCR. D and trimming were read from the DNA, whereas the V and J calls and clone size are those reported in that table. The listing records roughly 57,000 clones. Study-wide results and limits: According to an earlier analysis, most TCR beta V segments yielded productive rearrangements about 87% or about 30% of the time.

The germline gives CDR1 MGHRA, CDR2 YSYEKL. V dropped 0 bases and J dropped 0; count of bases not matched to a gene: 13. CDR3 size: 20 residues. This sequence joins TRBV4-1 and TRBJ2-5; 10 bases match TRBD2. This receptor was obtained from a man between 18 and 29 years old in good health and CMV-seropositive. The sample was PBMCs. CDR3 sequence: CASSQDQAGRLAGDQETQYF. For the CDR3, the DNA is TGCGCCAGCAGCCAAGATCAGGCAGGAAGGCTAGCGGGAGACCAAGAGACCCAGTACTTC.